The next 27 T cell receptor beta chains were all read from a single sample in a study of PD-L1 blockade in urothelial cancer. Sequencing used immunoSEQ multiplex PCR; TCRdb keeps in-frame clones, though not all of them. Among 55,000 to 85,000 clones listed, roughly 89% were seen once. The sample in question was PBMCs, obtained around atezolizumab (anti-PD-L1) treatment. These receptors were collected from a man between 60 and 70 years old with urothelial cancer.

The V and J genes are TRBV5-6 and TRBJ1-1; D gene ambiguous. This CDR3 is built from 15 residues. V lost 0 bases, J lost 2 bases, and 11 bases lay in between. The germline CDR1 and CDR2 sequences are SGHDT and YYEEEE. The CDR3 nucleotides are TGTGCCAGCAGCTTGGGACCCACAGAAAACACTGAAGCTTTCTTT. Amino acid sequence: CASSLGPTENTEAFF.

V usage is TRBV2 and J usage is TRBJ1-6; unclear D gene. CDR3 length: 20 amino acids. Germline assignment: CDR1 SNHLY and CDR2 FYNNEI. Trimming left V 2 bases short and J 5 bases short, with 25 bases between. This chain's CDR3 is CASSELWPGSPSNDNSPLHF. CDR3 sequence (DNA): TGTGCCAGCAGTGAACTCTGGCCGGGATCTCCCTCAAACGATAATTCACCCCTCCACTTT.

The V and J genes are TRBV2 and TRBJ1-4; 10 nucleotides line up with TRBD1. The CDR3 covers 15 residues. V shed 2 bases, J shed 7 bases, and the junction held 4 bases outside the gene matches. The germline V gene encodes CDR1 SNHLY and CDR2 FYNNEI. The CDR3 DNA sequence: TGTGCCAGCAGTGAATCCGGGACAGGGGCTGAAAAACTGTTTTTT. Translation: CASSESGTGAEKLFF.

In its sample, this clone was seen once. The J gene is TRBJ2-2, the V gene TRBV28; D possibly corresponds to TRBD1 (5 bases). The CDR3 loop spans 13 amino acids. Deletions cut 2 bases from V and 4 bases from J, with 5 bases between. CDR1 and CDR2 from the germline V gene are MDHEN and SYDVKM. The CDR3 DNA sequence: TGTGCCAGCAGTTTACAGGGCACCGGGGAGCTGTTTTTT. This sequence encodes CASSLQGTGELFF.

The DNA of the CDR3 is TGTGCCAGCAGTTACGCAAGGACATCCGAAGCTTTCTTT. It translates to CASSYARTSEAFF. The chain recombines TRBV6-5 with TRBJ1-1; TRBD1 might be the D (5 bases). Germline CDR1 is MNHEY and CDR2 is SVGAGI. This CDR3 is 13 amino acids long. Trimming pared 2 bases from V and 8 bases from J, leaving 12 bases between.

This sequence joins TRBV9 and TRBJ1-1, with D maybe TRBD1 (5 bases). There are 14 residues in the CDR3. Between the trimmed V and J ends, which lost 0 bases and 4 bases, there was a span of 10 bases. The V gene's germline CDR1 is SGDLS and CDR2 YYNGEE. CDR3 in DNA: TGTGCCAGCAGCGTAGGACAGTGGAGCACTGAAGCTTTCTTT. Translated: CASSVGQWSTEAFF.

Of note for this clone: The germline gene is not matched at one end of the junction; a read error may be the cause. This sequence joins TRBV5-6 and TRBJ1-2, with D possibly TRBD1 on 5 matching bases. Per germline, CDR1 SGHDT and CDR2 YYEEEE. The CDR3 is 17 residues long. CDR3 sequence (DNA): TGTGCCAGCAGTCGGGGGGTAGGGCCTCTTTCTAACTATGGCTACGCCTTC. Translating it yields CASSRGVGPLSNYGYAF.

The CDR3 is CASSERDTLTYEQYF. CDR3 bases: TGCGCCAGCAGCGAAAGGGACACCCTAACCTACGAGCAGTACTTC. The chain couples TRBV5-1 to TRBJ2-7; TRBD1 is a possible D gene (6 bases). The CDR3 covers 15 residues. Germline V gene sequence: CDR1 SGHRS, CDR2 YFSETQ. Trimming shortened V by 4 bases and J by 2 bases, and 16 bases separated the two germline ends.

J is TRBJ2-3 and V is TRBV19, with a tentative D call TRBD1 (5 bases). The CDR3 covers 14 residues. V was cut by 4 bases and J by 4 bases, with 12 bases left in between. Germline CDR1 LNHDA, CDR2 SQIVND (reference sequence). The CDR3 is CASSKPRVPDTQYF. CDR3 nucleotides: TGTGCCAGTAGTAAACCCAGGGTCCCAGATACGCAGTATTTT.

This clone was seen a single time. This chain links TRBV6-6 with TRBJ2-7; TRBD2 aligns across 8 bases. The junction had 9 bases not matched to a gene; V was cut back by 5 bases and J by 3 bases. Looked up from germline, CDR1 is MNHNY and CDR2 is SVGAGI (reference sequence). The CDR3 spans 15 residues. The CDR3 DNA sequence: TGTGCCAGCAGTCCTACCGGGACTAGACTCTACGAGCAGTACTTC. Translation: CASSPTGTRLYEQYF.

The rearrangement links TRBV28 to TRBJ1-1; D is undetermined. The CDR3 length is 10 residues. Germline V gene lookup returns CDR1 MDHEN and CDR2 SYDVKM. The ends were cut back, 7 bases at V and 6 bases at J, with 6 bases in the middle. CDR3: CASIRSEAFF. The CDR3 nucleotides are TGTGCCAGCATCCGGTCTGAAGCTTTCTTT.

This chain links TRBV7-8 with TRBJ1-6, with TRBD1 as a possible D gene (6 bases). The CDR3 covers 17 residues. Trimming took off 5 bases at V and 9 bases at J, with 23 bases between the two ends. CDR1 is SGHVS and CDR2 is FQNEAQ in the germline V gene. Here the CDR3 reads CASSPVPGQAAGSPLHF. DNA of the CDR3: TGTGCCAGCAGCCCAGTCCCGGGACAAGCGGCGGGTTCACCCCTCCACTTT.

The rearrangement joins TRBV15 to TRBJ2-3; 7 bases fit TRBD1. Germline V CDR1 and CDR2: LNHNV, YYDKDF (reference sequence). This CDR3 is built from 14 residues. Trimming at V came to 7 bases and at J to 1 base, leaving 5 bases not matched to a gene. The CDR3 spells CATNAGTGTDTQYF. As DNA, the CDR3 is TGTGCCACCAACGCCGGGACAGGCACAGATACGCAGTATTTT.

This chain uses TRBV7-9 with TRBJ2-2; TRBD1 is a possible D gene (5 bases). Trimming stripped 2 bases from V and 5 bases from J, with 12 bases between. Germline CDR1 and CDR2: SEHNR and FQNEAQ (reference sequence). This CDR3 has 15 amino acids. The CDR3 here is CASSLTTVRTGELFF. The CDR3, as DNA: TGTGCCAGCAGCTTAACGACAGTTAGGACCGGGGAGCTGTTTTTT.

The chain joins TRBV7-6 to TRBJ2-5; 9 nucleotides align to TRBD1. From germline, CDR1 is SGHVS and CDR2 FNYEAQ. There are 16 residues in the CDR3. V shed 4 bases, J shed 3 bases, and the junction held 9 bases outside the gene matches. The CDR3 loop is CASSYKPGQGEETQYF. The DNA of the CDR3 is TGTGCCAGCAGCTACAAGCCGGGACAGGGAGAAGAGACCCAGTACTTC.

The rearrangement uses TRBV6-4 and TRBJ2-1; possible D gene TRBD1, 5 bases. Germline V lookup: CDR1 MRHNA, CDR2 SNTAGT. Trimming took 8 bases from V and 3 from J, leaving 17 bases between them. The CDR3 has 15 residues. The CDR3 coding sequence is TGTGCCAGCCGGAGCCAGGGATGGATCTACAATGAGCAGTTCTTC. It is translated as CASRSQGWIYNEQFF.

In its sample, this clone was seen once. The chain employs TRBV6-6 and TRBJ1-4; a weak D match, TRBD1 (6 bases). This CDR3 has 14 residues. Germline V CDR1 and CDR2: MNHNY, SVGAGI (reference sequence). V was cut by 6 bases and J by 5 bases, with 13 bases left in between. The CDR3 spells CASSRQDINEKLFF. Written as DNA, the CDR3 is TGTGCCAGCAGCAGACAGGATATAAATGAAAAACTGTTTTTT.

The chain has TRBV28 and TRBJ2-7, with 7 bases fitting TRBD1. The J segment lost 2 bases and the V segment lost 2 bases, leaving 6 bases of the junction unmatched. Germline V gene data show CDR1 as MDHEN and CDR2 as SYDVKM. The CDR3 spans 15 residues. In DNA, the CDR3 is TGTGCCAGCAGTTTACTACAGGGGTCCACCTACGAGCAGTACTTC. Encoded protein: CASSLLQGSTYEQYF.

This chain joins TRBV18 and TRBJ2-3; 10 bases map to TRBD2. The germline V gene has CDR1 KGHSH and CDR2 LQKENI. The CDR3 extends over 15 amino acids. The J segment lost 1 base and the V segment lost 6 bases, leaving 4 bases of the junction unmatched. CDR3 nucleotide sequence: TGTGCCAGCTCGACCGGGACTAGCGGCACAGATACGCAGTATTTT. Translation: CASSTGTSGTDTQYF.

The chain links TRBV30 to TRBJ1-1, with D uncertain. The length of the CDR3 is 16 residues. V gave up 3 bases and J gave up 6 bases, with 23 bases separating them. CDR1 and CDR2 (germline): GTSNPN, SVGIG (reference sequence). CDR3 in amino acids: CAWRAQWARGIPEAFF. CDR3 DNA sequence: TGTGCCTGGAGGGCACAATGGGCGCGGGGAATCCCTGAAGCTTTCTTT.

The V gene is TRBV4-1, the J gene TRBJ2-3; D is possibly TRBD1 (6 bases). This CDR3 is built from 13 residues. Per the germline V gene, CDR1 is MGHRA and CDR2 is YSYEKL. V gave up 6 bases and J gave up 6 bases, with 13 bases separating them. The CDR3 nucleotides are TGCGCCAGCAGTTCATCTAGGGGGGATACGCAGTATTTT. This sequence encodes CASSSSRGDTQYF.

In this sample, this clone turned up once. The chain is built from TRBV30 and TRBJ2-1; 14 bases line up with TRBD2. V lost 3 bases to trimming and J lost 6 bases; unmatched junction nucleotides: 4. The CDR3 has 15 residues. Germline lookup yields CDR1 GTSNPN and CDR2 SVGIG (reference sequence). CDR3 loop: CAWSRLAGGRNEQFF. CDR3 sequence (DNA): TGTGCCTGGAGCCGACTAGCGGGGGGGCGCAATGAGCAGTTCTTC.

This sequence joins TRBV12-2 and TRBJ2-1; the table calls TRBD2, which could not be checked here. TRBV12-2 is marked as a pseudogene. The CDR3 extends over 16 amino acids. The CDR3 sequence is CASRLFGVAGDNEQFF. The DNA of the CDR3 is TGTGCAAGTCGCTTATTCGGAGTAGCGGGGGACAATGAGCAGTTCTTC.

The chain employs TRBV6-5 and TRBJ2-3; TRBD1 agrees at 12 bases. There are 15 residues in the CDR3. Germline-derived CDR1 and CDR2 are MNHEY and SVGAGI. After removal of 7 bases from V and 7 bases from J, the junction contained 9 bases not matched to a gene. The CDR3 sequence: CASIEMGQGANTQYF. The CDR3 nucleotides are TGTGCCAGCATAGAAATGGGACAGGGGGCAAATACGCAGTATTTT.

CDR3 sequence (DNA): TGCAGCGTTACCGCTGGGGGGGGCGGCATTCAGTACTTC. Encoded protein: CSVTAGGGGIQYF. The V call is TRBV29-1, the J call TRBJ2-4; possible D gene TRBD2, 7 bases. Trimming took 5 bases from V and 9 from J, leaving 17 bases between them. CDR3 length: 13 amino acids. Looked up from germline, CDR1 is SQVTM and CDR2 is ANQGSEA.

V gene TRBV30 combines with J gene TRBJ1-5, with 8 positions matching TRBD1. This CDR3 is 15 amino acids long. V shed 3 bases and J 5 bases; nucleotides not matched to a gene: 9. The germline V gene has CDR1 GTSNPN and CDR2 SVGIG (reference sequence). For the CDR3, the DNA is TGTGCCTGGAGCCTCGGACAGGGTGGCGATCAGCCCCAGCATTTT. The encoded protein is CAWSLGQGGDQPQHF.

V and J are TRBV19 and TRBJ1-1; possible D gene TRBD1, 5 bases. The germline V gene has CDR1 LNHDA and CDR2 SQIVND (reference sequence). This CDR3 is 16 amino acids long. V gave up 1 base and J gave up 0 bases, with 12 bases separating them. CDR3 in DNA: TGTGCCAGTAGTATAGGGAGGGGAGGCCTGAACACTGAAGCTTTCTTT. Its translation: CASSIGRGGLNTEAFF.